This is a list of T cell receptor beta chains from one sample in a study of T cell repertoires in cytomegalovirus infection. TCRdb redid the calling of the reads with MiXCR, one entry per CDR3 protein. Seen here are 450,000 to 550,000 distinct CDR3 sequences, 15% to 20% observed once, and the top ten hold roughly a quarter. What was sequenced was CD8+ T cells from PBMCs. These receptor sequences come from a human donor in good health (CMV status not recorded). Some clones in this sample may be carry-over from other donors' samples. The CDR3 runs from the conserved cysteine through the conserved F or W. The order of the fields is J gene, V gene, D gene, clone size, CDR3 DNA, CDR3 protein. D genes are given only for firm matches. Size tells how often a clone was seen (once, few, many) or the class of an expanded clone, and some rows leave it out.

j_gene: TRBJ2-1; v_gene: TRBV6-5; d_gene: TRBD2; abundance: -; CDR3nt: TGTGCCAGCAATGTTCTAGCGGGAGGCAATGAGCAGTTCTTC; CDR3aa: CASNVLAGGNEQFF
j_gene: TRBJ1-2; v_gene: TRBV6-1; d_gene: -; abundance: few; CDR3nt: TGTGCCAGTTCCGGGGCGCCGGATGGCTACACCTTC; CDR3aa: CASSGAPDGYTF
j_gene: TRBJ1-5; v_gene: TRBV10-3; d_gene: TRBD1; abundance: few; CDR3nt: TGTGCCATCAGTCCGACAGGGAATCAGCCCCAGCATTTT; CDR3aa: CAISPTGNQPQHF
j_gene: TRBJ2-7; v_gene: TRBV6-5; d_gene: TRBD2; abundance: few; CDR3nt: TGTGCCAGCAGTTTCTCGGGACTAGAATACGAGCAGTACTTC; CDR3aa: CASSFSGLEYEQYF
j_gene: TRBJ2-1; v_gene: TRBV13; d_gene: TRBD2; abundance: -; CDR3nt: TGTGCCAGCAGCCCCCGGGGGGGAAACAATGAGCAGTTCTTC; CDR3aa: CASSPRGGNNEQFF
j_gene: TRBJ2-1; v_gene: TRBV7-6; d_gene: TRBD1; abundance: many; CDR3nt: TGTGCCAGCAGCTTAAGAGGGACAGGGACCTACAATGAGCAGTTCTTC; CDR3aa: CASSLRGTGTYNEQFF
j_gene: TRBJ1-2; v_gene: TRBV9; d_gene: -; abundance: -; CDR3nt: TGTGCCAGCAGCGTCACAGGTCACTATGGCTACACCTTC; CDR3aa: CASSVTGHYGYTF
j_gene: TRBJ2-1; v_gene: TRBV7-2; d_gene: TRBD2; abundance: many; CDR3nt: TGTGCCAGCAGCTTAGCGGGAAGGCGGGGGGGCTCCCCCAATGAGCAGTTCTTC; CDR3aa: CASSLAGRRGGSPNEQFF
j_gene: TRBJ1-6; v_gene: TRBV6-5; d_gene: -; abundance: few; CDR3nt: TGTGCCAGCAGTTCGGTACAAAGCTCCTATAATTCACCCCTCCACTTT; CDR3aa: CASSSVQSSYNSPLHF
j_gene: TRBJ1-1; v_gene: TRBV2; d_gene: TRBD1; abundance: -; CDR3nt: TGTGCCAGCAGTGGCGACAGGGGGCGTCTGAACACTGAAGCTTTCTTT; CDR3aa: CASSGDRGRLNTEAFF
j_gene: TRBJ1-1; v_gene: TRBV6-1; d_gene: -; abundance: few; CDR3nt: TGTGCCAGCAGTGATTTAAGAGGGTCGAACACTGAAGCTTTCTTT; CDR3aa: CASSDLRGSNTEAFF
j_gene: TRBJ2-1; v_gene: TRBV20-1; d_gene: -; abundance: few; CDR3nt: TGCAGTGCTAGAGATGGGGGGGGCGGCTACAATGAGCAGTTCTTC; CDR3aa: CSARDGGGGYNEQFF
j_gene: TRBJ2-3; v_gene: TRBV7-8; d_gene: -; abundance: many; CDR3nt: TGTGCCAGCAGCTTAGTATCCCAGTCTGGAGATACGCAGTATTTT; CDR3aa: CASSLVSQSGDTQYF
j_gene: TRBJ2-5; v_gene: TRBV7-8; d_gene: TRBD2; abundance: many; CDR3nt: TGTGCCAGCAGCTCAGCGGGGAGGGCGGAAAAGACCCAGTACTTC; CDR3aa: CASSSAGRAEKTQYF
j_gene: TRBJ2-3; v_gene: TRBV20-1; d_gene: TRBD1; abundance: -; CDR3nt: TGCAGTGCTACAACCACCCGGACAGGGACTAGCACAGATACGCAGTATTTT; CDR3aa: CSATTTRTGTSTDTQYF
j_gene: TRBJ1-1; v_gene: TRBV27; d_gene: -; abundance: -; CDR3nt: TGTGCCAGCAGTTCTCCAAGTTCGAACACTGAAGCTTTCTTT; CDR3aa: CASSSPSSNTEAFF
j_gene: TRBJ1-1; v_gene: TRBV9; d_gene: -; abundance: -; CDR3nt: TGTGCCAGCAGCGTAGGGGACTTCATCACTGAAGCTTTCTTT; CDR3aa: CASSVGDFITEAFF
j_gene: TRBJ2-7; v_gene: TRBV7-6; d_gene: -; abundance: few; CDR3nt: TGTGCCACCGGAGGGCTATCCTACGAGCAGTACTTC; CDR3aa: CATGGLSYEQYF
j_gene: TRBJ2-7; v_gene: TRBV7-6; d_gene: TRBD1; abundance: many; CDR3nt: TGTGCCAGCTCCTCAGGGGGACAGGGGGCCTACGAGCAGTACTTC; CDR3aa: CASSSGGQGAYEQYF
j_gene: TRBJ2-2; v_gene: TRBV19; d_gene: -; abundance: many; CDR3nt: TGTGCCAGTAGTATAGCGCGAGGGGCCTACACCGGGGAGCTGTTTTTT; CDR3aa: CASSIARGAYTGELFF
j_gene: TRBJ2-5; v_gene: TRBV11-2; d_gene: TRBD2; abundance: many; CDR3nt: TGTGCCAGCAGCTTAGTCGGGACTAGTGGAGAGACCCAGTACTTC; CDR3aa: CASSLVGTSGETQYF
j_gene: TRBJ2-7; v_gene: TRBV15; d_gene: -; abundance: few; CDR3nt: TGTGCCACCAGCAGCACTGTTAGCGGTCACGCCCCCGAGCAGTACTTC; CDR3aa: CATSSTVSGHAPEQYF
j_gene: TRBJ1-1; v_gene: TRBV12-3/TRBV12-4; d_gene: -; abundance: few; CDR3nt: TGTGCCAGCAGTTTCTGGTGGGAGGACAGCCCGAACACTGAAGCTTTCTTT; CDR3aa: CASSFWWEDSPNTEAFF
j_gene: TRBJ2-7; v_gene: TRBV9; d_gene: -; abundance: few; CDR3nt: TGTGCCAGCAGCGTAGACTGGCAGTGGTACGAGCAGTACTTC; CDR3aa: CASSVDWQWYEQYF
j_gene: TRBJ2-1; v_gene: TRBV27; d_gene: TRBD2; abundance: many; CDR3nt: TGTGCCAGCAGTCTAGCGGGAGTGGTCTACAATGAGCAGTTCTTC; CDR3aa: CASSLAGVVYNEQFF
j_gene: TRBJ2-7; v_gene: TRBV6-5; d_gene: -; abundance: many; CDR3nt: TGTGCCAGCAGTTCCGCCGGGAGCTCCTACGAGCAGTACTTC; CDR3aa: CASSSAGSSYEQYF
j_gene: TRBJ1-4; v_gene: TRBV5-5; d_gene: TRBD1; abundance: -; CDR3nt: TGTGCCAGCAGCTTGAGAAGGGACAGTATTAATGAAAAACTGTTTTTT; CDR3aa: CASSLRRDSINEKLFF
j_gene: TRBJ2-7; v_gene: TRBV7-9; d_gene: -; abundance: many; CDR3nt: TGTGCCAGCAGCGCATACCTTTCCTACGAGCAGTACTTC; CDR3aa: CASSAYLSYEQYF
j_gene: TRBJ1-2; v_gene: TRBV5-8; d_gene: TRBD1; abundance: -; CDR3nt: TGTGCCAGCAGCTCTAGGACAGGGGTGGATGGCTACACCTTC; CDR3aa: CASSSRTGVDGYTF
j_gene: TRBJ2-1; v_gene: TRBV28; d_gene: -; abundance: many; CDR3nt: TGTGCCAGCAGTCCTCTGTCCCACACCAGCTCCTACAATGAGCAGTTCTTC; CDR3aa: CASSPLSHTSSYNEQFF
j_gene: TRBJ2-7; v_gene: TRBV29-1; d_gene: -; abundance: few; CDR3nt: TGCAGCGTTGAAATGAGGGACGGGCAGTACTTC; CDR3aa: CSVEMRDGQYF
j_gene: TRBJ2-7; v_gene: TRBV9; d_gene: TRBD1; abundance: -; CDR3nt: TGTGCCAGCAGCCCCGGACAGGACTCGAACTACGAGCAGTACTTC; CDR3aa: CASSPGQDSNYEQYF
j_gene: TRBJ1-1; v_gene: TRBV28; d_gene: -; abundance: few; CDR3nt: TGTGCCAGCAGTCCTTGGGGAGGTGGGGGGGACACTGAAGCTTTCTTT; CDR3aa: CASSPWGGGGDTEAFF
j_gene: TRBJ2-7; v_gene: TRBV12-3/TRBV12-4; d_gene: TRBD1; abundance: many; CDR3nt: TGTGCCAGCAGTCGTACAGGGGAGATCTACGAGCAGTACTTC; CDR3aa: CASSRTGEIYEQYF
j_gene: TRBJ2-7; v_gene: TRBV10-3; d_gene: -; abundance: many; CDR3nt: TGTGCCATCAGTGAGTCGGGCAGGGACTACGAGCAGTACTTC; CDR3aa: CAISESGRDYEQYF
j_gene: TRBJ2-3; v_gene: TRBV28; d_gene: -; abundance: many; CDR3nt: TGTGCCAGCAGTTTATTGGGGGAAAGCACAGATACGCAGTATTTT; CDR3aa: CASSLLGESTDTQYF
j_gene: TRBJ2-7; v_gene: TRBV7-9; d_gene: -; abundance: many; CDR3nt: TGTGCCAGCAGCTTTCCCCTGACAGGCCCTTCCTACGAGCAGTACTTC; CDR3aa: CASSFPLTGPSYEQYF
j_gene: TRBJ2-1; v_gene: TRBV13; d_gene: -; abundance: few; CDR3nt: TGTGCCAGCAGCTCCAGAGGGGGGGGGCTCTACAATGAGCAGTTCTTC; CDR3aa: CASSSRGGGLYNEQFF
j_gene: TRBJ1-2; v_gene: TRBV29-1; d_gene: -; abundance: -; CDR3nt: TGCAGCGTTGAAGATGACAGTAACTATGGCTACACCTTC; CDR3aa: CSVEDDSNYGYTF
j_gene: TRBJ1-1; v_gene: TRBV7-9; d_gene: -; abundance: few; CDR3nt: TGTGCCAGCAGCGCAACAGGGTTAGCTGAAGCTTTCTTT; CDR3aa: CASSATGLAEAFF
j_gene: TRBJ2-1; v_gene: TRBV6-4; d_gene: TRBD2; abundance: -; CDR3nt: TGTGCCAGCAGTCCGGTTGGGGGACTAGCCATTAACAATGAGCAGTTCTTC; CDR3aa: CASSPVGGLAINNEQFF
j_gene: TRBJ2-1; v_gene: TRBV7-3; d_gene: -; abundance: -; CDR3nt: TGTGCCAGCAGCTACGGGGTGGGGAGCGATGAGCAGTTCTTC; CDR3aa: CASSYGVGSDEQFF
j_gene: TRBJ1-1; v_gene: TRBV11-2; d_gene: TRBD1; abundance: many; CDR3nt: TGTGCCAGCAGCCCGGGGACAGCAAATGAAGCTTTCTTT; CDR3aa: CASSPGTANEAFF
j_gene: TRBJ1-3; v_gene: TRBV12-3/TRBV12-4; d_gene: -; abundance: few; CDR3nt: TGTGCCAGCAGCCGTCGAAACTCTGGAAACACCATATATTTT; CDR3aa: CASSRRNSGNTIYF
j_gene: TRBJ2-7; v_gene: TRBV2; d_gene: TRBD2; abundance: -; CDR3nt: TGTGCCAGTCGTAGCGGGATTACCTACGAGCAGTACTTC; CDR3aa: CASRSGITYEQYF
j_gene: TRBJ1-6; v_gene: TRBV7-9; d_gene: TRBD1; abundance: -; CDR3nt: TGTGCCAGCAGCTTGGTACAGGGGGCGGGGTCACCCCTCCACTTT; CDR3aa: CASSLVQGAGSPLHF
j_gene: TRBJ1-2; v_gene: TRBV5-5; d_gene: -; abundance: many; CDR3nt: TGTGCCAGCAGCTTGGCCGTGGGGGCCTCTAACTATGGCTACACCTTC; CDR3aa: CASSLAVGASNYGYTF